This paragraph reports one TCR beta chain. These data belong to a study of blood T cell repertoires in COVID-19. The wider study: Acute-phase and convalescent COVID-19 samples originated in the United States, Italy and Spain. PBMCs, B-cell-depleted T cells, or T cells were the source of the cDNA or gDNA that made up the material.

The authors' processing: Quantification of nucleated cells was approximated via reference gene primer amplification. Some clones are missing from TCRdb's copy, which holds only in-frame ones; the method was immunoSEQ multiplex PCR. The DNA was the basis for D and trimming; V, J and clone size are from that table. This sample has roughly 150,000 clones; 65% to 85% occur once, and the top ten carry about a tenth. The V gene's germline CDR1 is SGHTA and CDR2 FQGNSA. The V end lost 5 bases, the J end lost 0 bases, and 14 bases lay between the germline ends. The CDR3 contains 16 residues. The chain recombines TRBV7-2 with TRBJ2-4; D gene uncertain. Sample: peripheral blood. The clonotype was recovered from a woman of 80 years or more with active or convalescent COVID-19. The CDR3 coding sequence is TGTGCCAGCAGCCCCACTCGTTTGGTAGCCAAAAACATTCAGTACTTC. Residues: CASSPTRLVAKNIQYF.